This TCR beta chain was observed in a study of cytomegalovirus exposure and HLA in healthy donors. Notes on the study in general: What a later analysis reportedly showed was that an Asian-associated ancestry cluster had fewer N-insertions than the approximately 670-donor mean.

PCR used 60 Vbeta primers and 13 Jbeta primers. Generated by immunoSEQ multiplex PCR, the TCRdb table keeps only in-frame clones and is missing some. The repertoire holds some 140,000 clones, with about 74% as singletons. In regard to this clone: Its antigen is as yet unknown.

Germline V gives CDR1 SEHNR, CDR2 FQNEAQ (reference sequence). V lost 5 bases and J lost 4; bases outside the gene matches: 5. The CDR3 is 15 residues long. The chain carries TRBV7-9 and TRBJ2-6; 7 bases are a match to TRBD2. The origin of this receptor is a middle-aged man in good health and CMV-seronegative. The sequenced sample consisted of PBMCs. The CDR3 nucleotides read TGTGCCAGCAGCGTCGGGGGGACCGGGGCCAACGTCCTGACTTTC. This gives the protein CASSVGGTGANVLTF.